This TCR beta chain was found in a study of Ad26.COV2.S vaccination and SARS-CoV-2 variants. On the study more broadly: Once or twice, 56 days apart, Ad26.COV2.S was delivered intramuscularly.

Stated treatment: over 15 received Ad26.COV2.S at low or high dose, single or two shots; about 5 received placebo; per-sample allocation not given. Day 63 following the first vaccine or placebo injection was when the samples were taken. The CDR3 is made up of 16 amino acids. Trimming pared 2 bases from V and 8 bases from J, leaving 21 bases between. CDR1 MNHNS and CDR2 SASEGT come from the germline V gene. The method was immunoSEQ multiplex PCR; TCRdb's version includes in-frame clones alone and lacks a portion of them. This table holds hundreds of thousands of clones, about 88% found once. The chain links TRBV6-1 to TRBJ1-2; a possible D gene is TRBD1 (6 bases). This sequence originates from a person between 18 and 59 years old who received the Ad26.COV2.S COVID-19 vaccine or a placebo. The specimen comprised peripheral blood, sampled in a trial of Ad26.COV2.S vaccine versus placebo. Here the CDR3 reads CASSERGGPYLQGYTF. In DNA form, the CDR3 reads TGTGCCAGCAGTGAACGGGGGGGGCCCTATCTCCAGGGCTACACCTTC.